Described below is a single TCR beta chain sequence and its context. Trimming took off 5 bases at V and 5 bases at J, with 14 bases between the two ends. This CDR3 comprises 14 residues. CDR1 and CDR2 (germline): SGHAT, FQNNGV. This sample stems from a study of blood T cell repertoires in COVID-19. The overall study: Sites in the United States, Italy and Spain provided acute and convalescent COVID-19 samples. Nucleic acid was either cDNA or gDNA, and it came from T cells, B-cell-depleted T cells, or PBMCs.

As processed by the authors: Using reference gene primer amplification, nucleated cell counts were estimated. This table comes from immunoSEQ multiplex PCR, and its TCRdb copy is limited to in-frame clones, with some not included. That table is the source of V, J and clone size, and D and trimming were worked out from the DNA. The repertoire holds hundreds of thousands of clones, with over 80% as singletons. This clonotype originated in a man in his forties with acute or convalescent COVID-19. Material: peripheral blood. The rearrangement joins TRBV11-2 to TRBJ2-3; a possible D gene is TRBD2 (6 bases). Here the CDR3 DNA reads TGTGCCAGCAGCCAGGAGGGCCAATTAGATACGCAGTATTTT. This codes for CASSQEGQLDTQYF.